The 32 T cell receptor beta chains listed next were all sequenced from one sample in a study of response to subunit inactivated influenza vaccine. Each CDR3 protein gets one entry after TCRdb re-called the RT-PCR reads with MiXCR. Of 610,000 or so distinct CDR3 sequences in the sample, 14% are singletons; the top ten hold 11%. Source: PBMCs from blood, taken 11 to 12 days after vaccination. The receptor source for this set is a man in his fifties or sixties who received an inactivated influenza vaccine.

V and J are TRBV11-1 and TRBJ2-7; a weak D match, TRBD1 (6 bases). There are 15 residues in the CDR3. From germline, CDR1 is SGHAT and CDR2 FQDESV (reference sequence). The germline V and J ends were trimmed by 5 bases and 3 bases, with 17 bases remaining between them. CDR3 protein: CASSPETGLYYEQYF. The DNA of the CDR3 is TGTGCCAGCAGCCCAGAGACAGGTCTATACTACGAGCAGTACTTC.

The chain uses TRBV24-1 and TRBJ2-1; D not resolved. Germline V lookup: CDR1 KGHDR, CDR2 SFDVKD. This CDR3 is built from 15 residues. Trimming left V 4 bases short and J 0 bases short, with 9 bases between. DNA of the CDR3: TGTGCCACCAGTGAACGGTCCAGCTCCTACAATGAGCAGTTCTTC. It translates to CATSERSSSYNEQFF.

This clonotype was detected many times. The CDR3 DNA reads as TGCGCCAGCAGCCCACGGTCCCGGGGGGCAGCAGATACGCAGTATTTT. As protein: CASSPRSRGAADTQYF. The rearrangement uses TRBV5-1 and TRBJ2-3, with D tentatively TRBD2 (7 bases). Germline CDR1 and CDR2: SGHRS and YFSETQ. The CDR3 spans 16 residues. The V gene lost 4 bases and the J gene lost 4 bases, with 19 bases spanning the gap.

This chain connects TRBV7-2 to TRBJ1-6; 8 bases fit TRBD1. The CDR3 sequence is 15 residues long. V trimming: 2 bases; J trimming: 9 bases; junction bases outside the gene matches: 6. Germline values: CDR1 SGHTA, CDR2 FQGNSA. This chain's CDR3 is CASSLNRDRSSPLHF. Written as DNA, the CDR3 is TGTGCCAGCAGCTTAAACCGGGACAGGAGTTCACCCCTCCACTTT. Full variable domain (missing parts from reference TRBV7-2 and TRBJ1-6): GAGVSQSPSNKVTEKGKDVELRCDPISGHTALYWYRQSLGQGLEFLIYFQGNSAPDKSGLPSDRFSAERTGGSVSTLTIQRTQQEDSAVYLCASSLNRDRSSPLHFGNGTRLTVT.

This chain connects TRBV2 to TRBJ2-7; tentatively, D is TRBD1 (5 bases). This CDR3 is built from 13 residues. The germline CDR1 and CDR2 sequences are SNHLY and FYNNEI. Trimming cost V 8 bases and J 7 bases, with 18 bases left between them. The CDR3 loop reads CASLGNPKGEQYF. CDR3 nucleotides: TGTGCCAGCCTGGGGAATCCCAAGGGGGAGCAGTACTTC.

This clonotype was seen only a few times. This rearrangement joins TRBV28 to TRBJ1-5, with a weak D call TRBD1 (5 bases). Trimming stripped 8 bases from V and 5 bases from J, with 16 bases between. The CDR3 sequence is 14 residues long. Germline CDR1 MDHEN, CDR2 SYDVKM. The CDR3 is CASFTGRWDQPQHF. CDR3 nucleotide sequence: TGTGCCAGCTTTACGGGACGGTGGGATCAGCCCCAGCATTTT.

This clonotype was observed a handful of times. The V call is TRBV11-1, the J call TRBJ2-5; unclear D gene. CDR3 length equals 14 residues. CDR1 is SGHAT and CDR2 is FQDESV in the germline V gene (reference sequence). Trimming pared 2 bases from V and 5 bases from J, leaving 12 bases between. The CDR3 sequence is CASSLNPLSETQYF. The CDR3 DNA reads TGTGCCAGCAGCTTAAACCCCTTAAGCGAGACCCAGTACTTC.

At least ten counts were recorded for this clonotype. The CDR3 region has the DNA TGTGCCAGCAGCTTGGAACAACATAACTATGGCTACACCTTC. Translating gives CASSLEQHNYGYTF. The chain carries TRBV5-5 and TRBJ1-2; no clear D gene. With 0 bases removed from V and 1 base from J, the gap between germline ends came to 7 bases. CDR1 SGHKS and CDR2 YYEKEE come from the germline V gene (reference sequence). The CDR3 loop spans 14 amino acids.

This clonotype was recorded a few times. The genes are TRBV12-3 or TRBV12-4 and TRBJ2-2; D may be TRBD2 (6 bases). The CDR3 runs to 14 residues. Trimming shortened V by 6 bases and J by 5 bases, and 13 bases separated the two germline ends. Here the CDR3 DNA reads TGTGCCAGCAGCCGGGACTCCTCAACCGGGGAGCTGTTTTTT. Residues: CASSRDSSTGELFF.

This clonotype appeared a few times. The rearrangement uses TRBV7-6 and TRBJ2-1; weak D call: TRBD2 (5 bases). The V end lost 5 bases, the J end lost 7 bases, and 15 bases lay between the germline ends. This CDR3 has 14 amino acids. Germline V gene sequence: CDR1 SGHVS, CDR2 FNYEAQ. Here the CDR3 reads CASSPQRLANEQFF. The CDR3 bases are TGTGCCAGCAGCCCCCAACGCCTAGCTAATGAGCAGTTCTTC.

This clonotype appeared many times. V is TRBV5-1 and J is TRBJ2-5, with D unclear. The length of the CDR3 is 16 residues. Deletions cut 0 bases from V and 1 base from J, with 13 bases between. CDR1 is SGHRS and CDR2 is YFSETQ in the germline V gene. CDR3 loop: CASSLGIGYSQETQYF. Here the CDR3 DNA reads TGCGCCAGCAGCTTGGGTATTGGTTACAGCCAAGAGACCCAGTACTTC.

On this clonotype itself: This may stem from a read error, because a much larger clone lies one nucleotide away. The chain recombines TRBV11-2 with TRBJ2-1, with D perhaps TRBD1 (6 bases). Per germline, CDR1 SGHAT and CDR2 FQNNGV. Trimming left V 5 bases short and J 10 bases short, with 12 bases between. This CDR3 is 12 amino acids long. CDR3 DNA sequence: TGTGCCAGCAGCACACAGGGATCCGAGCAGTTCTTC. This encodes CASSTQGSEQFF.

The V and J genes are TRBV29-1 and TRBJ1-1; no clear D. The CDR3 totals 13 residues. V dropped 4 bases and J dropped 0 bases, with 9 bases sitting between them. Germline CDR1 is SQVTM and CDR2 is ANQGSEA. CDR3 amino acids: CSVAQNMNTEAFF. CDR3 sequence (DNA): TGCAGCGTTGCACAGAACATGAACACTGAAGCTTTCTTT.

The chain combines TRBV4-1 with TRBJ1-4; no reliable D call. The CDR3 is 13 amino acids. Trimming removed 3 bases from V and 7 bases from J, with 9 bases in between. Looked up from germline, CDR1 is MGHRA and CDR2 is YSYEKL. The CDR3 coding sequence is TGCGCCAGCAGCCACCCGATGGTTGAAAAACTGTTTTTT. This codes for CASSHPMVEKLFF.

This clonotype was seen ten or more times. The CDR3 DNA is TGTGCCAGCAGCTTTGCCAGGGAGCACGAGCAGTACTTC. It yields the protein CASSFAREHEQYF. The chain couples TRBV7-8 to TRBJ2-7, with D tentatively TRBD1 or TRBD2 (5 bases each). V was pared by 3 bases and J by 5 bases, with 11 bases between. The germline V gene has CDR1 SGHVS and CDR2 FQNEAQ. There are 13 residues in the CDR3.

This clonotype was seen a handful of times. The DNA of the CDR3 is TGTGCCAGCAGCTCCTCACAGGGCACCCACGAGCAGTACTTC. Amino acids: CASSSSQGTHEQYF. The V call is TRBV7-2, the J call TRBJ2-7, with D perhaps TRBD1 (6 bases). V was cut by 4 bases and J by 5 bases, with 15 bases left in between. Germline V CDR1 and CDR2: SGHTA, FQGNSA. CDR3 length: 14 residues.

The V call is TRBV3-1, the J call TRBJ2-5, with 7 bases identical to TRBD1. Germline CDR1 and CDR2: LGHDT and YNNKEL (reference sequence). The CDR3 loop spans 15 amino acids. V lost 5 bases, J lost 2 bases, and 8 bases stayed unmatched. This chain's CDR3 is CASSASGTAQETQYF. The CDR3 DNA reads TGTGCCAGCAGCGCCTCCGGGACAGCTCAAGAGACCCAGTACTTC.

The chain combines TRBV12-3 or TRBV12-4 with TRBJ2-7; no reliable D call. The CDR3 has 14 amino acids. Trimming removed 1 base from V and 3 bases from J, with 10 bases in between. The CDR3 here is CASSLGYTDYEQYF. CDR3 sequence (DNA): TGTGCCAGCAGTTTAGGGTATACCGACTACGAGCAGTACTTC.

The V and J genes are TRBV6-2 or TRBV6-3 and TRBJ2-1; the match to TRBD2 covers 13 bases. Germline V gene sequence: CDR1 MNHEY, CDR2 SVGEGT. V lost 8 bases and J lost 9; bases outside the gene matches: 7. The CDR3 covers 14 residues. The CDR3 bases are TGTGCCAGCGGATGGACTAGCGGGAGTCCTGAGCAGTTCTTC. This translates into CASGWTSGSPEQFF.

This chain links TRBV5-1 with TRBJ1-1; TRBD1 agrees at 8 bases. V lost 4 bases and J lost 11; bases outside the gene matches: 10. Germline assignment: CDR1 SGHRS and CDR2 YFSETQ. The CDR3 spans 13 residues. The CDR3 spells CASSLGQGATAFF. For the CDR3, the DNA is TGCGCCAGCAGCCTCGGACAGGGTGCGACGGCTTTCTTT.

The V gene is TRBV7-6, the J gene TRBJ2-7, with D tentatively TRBD1 or TRBD2 (5 bases each). Trimming pared 2 bases from V and 5 bases from J, leaving 16 bases between. Germline CDR1 reads SGHVS; CDR2 reads FNYEAQ. The CDR3 runs 15 residues. DNA for the CDR3: TGTGCCAGCAGCTTACCTCCGGGCCCGGGACACGAGCAGTACTTC. Translation gives CASSLPPGPGHEQYF.

V gene TRBV7-3 combines with J gene TRBJ2-1; 10 positions match TRBD2. CDR3 length: 15 amino acids. Germline V gives CDR1 SGHTA, CDR2 FQGTGA. V gave up 1 base and J gave up 9 bases; unmatched junction bases: 6. In DNA form, the CDR3 reads TGTGCCAGCAGCTTAAAGCTAGCGGGAGTGAGTGAGCAGTTCTTC. Its translation is CASSLKLAGVSEQFF.

This clonotype appeared many times. This sequence joins TRBV7-8 and TRBJ1-4; D is ambiguous. Trimming took 3 bases from V and 0 from J, leaving 14 bases between them. CDR3 size: 17 residues. Germline-derived CDR1 and CDR2 are SGHVS and FQNEAQ. This CDR3 is CASSLARGLATNEKLFF. CDR3 DNA: TGTGCCAGCAGCTTGGCCCGCGGCTTAGCAACTAATGAAAAACTGTTTTTT.

This clonotype was recorded a few times. The chain is built from TRBV12-3 or TRBV12-4 and TRBJ1-5; 7 nucleotides align to TRBD1. The CDR3 spans 15 residues. V shed 5 bases, J shed 0 bases, and the junction held 4 bases outside the gene matches. The DNA for the CDR3 is TGTGCCAGCAGTCGGGACAGTTATAGCAATCAGCCCCAGCATTTT. Its protein product is CASSRDSYSNQPQHF.

This rearrangement joins TRBV19 to TRBJ2-1; D uncertain. The ends were cut back, 3 bases at V and 4 bases at J, with 4 bases in the middle. CDR3 size: 12 residues. From germline, CDR1 is LNHDA and CDR2 SQIVND (reference sequence). CDR3 nucleotides: TGTGCCAGTAGTATGGGTTACAATGAGCAGTTCTTC. Its protein product is CASSMGYNEQFF.

The chain uses TRBV7-2 and TRBJ2-3; 9 bases map to TRBD2. The germline V gene has CDR1 SGHTA and CDR2 FQGNSA. The CDR3 is 14 amino acids. Losses at the gene ends were 4 bases for V and 4 bases for J; bases not matched to a gene: 3. CDR3 DNA sequence: TGTGCCAGCAGCTGGTTAGCGGGGGCAGATACGCAGTATTTT. Translation: CASSWLAGADTQYF.

This clonotype appeared a few times. This rearrangement joins TRBV29-1 to TRBJ1-1, with TRBD1 as a possible D gene (6 bases). Trimming took off 5 bases at V and 0 bases at J, with 13 bases between the two ends. Germline loops: CDR1 SQVTM, CDR2 ANQGSEA. This CDR3 has 14 amino acids. CDR3 protein: CSVHRQALNTEAFF. The CDR3 DNA is TGCAGCGTTCACCGACAGGCACTGAACACTGAAGCTTTCTTT.

This CDR3 is CSARDLKGTGNTGELFF. The CDR3 nucleotides are TGCAGTGCTAGAGATCTAAAGGGGACAGGCAACACCGGGGAGCTGTTTTTT. V gene TRBV20-1 combines with J gene TRBJ2-2, with 8 bases identical to TRBD1. Germline CDR1 and CDR2: DFQATT and SNEGSKA (reference sequence). The length of the CDR3 is 17 residues. The junction had 8 bases not matched to a gene; V was cut back by 0 bases and J by 2 bases.

The rearrangement links TRBV27 to TRBJ2-1; 11 bases are a match to TRBD2. The CDR3 has 14 residues. The ends lost 9 bases at V and 5 bases at J; junction bases unmatched: 6. CDR1 is MNHEY and CDR2 is SMNVEV in the germline V gene (reference sequence). This CDR3 is CARGLADANNEQFF. The CDR3 DNA reads TGTGCCAGGGGACTAGCGGACGCCAACAATGAGCAGTTCTTC.

This clonotype appeared many times. The chain has TRBV12-3 or TRBV12-4 and TRBJ2-3; D gene unclear. The CDR3 loop spans 12 amino acids. V was pared by 5 bases and J by 7 bases, with 10 bases between. The CDR3 spells CASSRGVNTQYF. The CDR3 DNA is TGTGCCAGCAGTCGTGGGGTAAATACGCAGTATTTT.

This clonotype occurred a few times. The CDR3 DNA follows: TGCGCCAGCAGCATGGACAGGGGTCGTAGCACCGGGGAGCTGTTTTTT. It is translated as CASSMDRGRSTGELFF. The J gene is TRBJ2-2, the V gene TRBV5-1; 9 bases are a match to TRBD1. The germline V gene has CDR1 SGHRS and CDR2 YFSETQ. V was clipped by 4 bases and J by 4 bases; unmatched bases: 8. The CDR3 has 16 amino acids.

This clonotype has ten or more counts. The V call is TRBV6-6, the J call TRBJ2-5; D ambiguous. This CDR3 region has 12 residues. Germline CDR1 is MNHNY and CDR2 is SVGAGI (reference sequence). V was trimmed by 2 bases and J by 2 bases, leaving 3 bases between them. The CDR3, as DNA: TGTGCCAGCAGTTACCGTCAAGAGACCCAGTACTTC. This translates into CASSYRQETQYF.